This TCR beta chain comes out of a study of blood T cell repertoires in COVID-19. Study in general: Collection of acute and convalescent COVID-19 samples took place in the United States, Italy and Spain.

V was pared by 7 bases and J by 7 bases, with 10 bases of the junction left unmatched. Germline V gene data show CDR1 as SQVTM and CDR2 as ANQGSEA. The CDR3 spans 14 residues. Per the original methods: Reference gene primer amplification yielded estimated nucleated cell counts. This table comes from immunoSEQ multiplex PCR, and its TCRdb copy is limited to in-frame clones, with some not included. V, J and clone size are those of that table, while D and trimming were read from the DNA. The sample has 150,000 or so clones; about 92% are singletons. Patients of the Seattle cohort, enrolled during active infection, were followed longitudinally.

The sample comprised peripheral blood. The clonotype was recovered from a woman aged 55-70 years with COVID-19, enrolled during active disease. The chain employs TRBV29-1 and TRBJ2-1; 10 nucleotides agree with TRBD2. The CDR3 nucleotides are TGCAGCGCCTCTATTAGCGGGGGGCGGAATGAGCAGTTCTTC. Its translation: CSASISGGRNEQFF.